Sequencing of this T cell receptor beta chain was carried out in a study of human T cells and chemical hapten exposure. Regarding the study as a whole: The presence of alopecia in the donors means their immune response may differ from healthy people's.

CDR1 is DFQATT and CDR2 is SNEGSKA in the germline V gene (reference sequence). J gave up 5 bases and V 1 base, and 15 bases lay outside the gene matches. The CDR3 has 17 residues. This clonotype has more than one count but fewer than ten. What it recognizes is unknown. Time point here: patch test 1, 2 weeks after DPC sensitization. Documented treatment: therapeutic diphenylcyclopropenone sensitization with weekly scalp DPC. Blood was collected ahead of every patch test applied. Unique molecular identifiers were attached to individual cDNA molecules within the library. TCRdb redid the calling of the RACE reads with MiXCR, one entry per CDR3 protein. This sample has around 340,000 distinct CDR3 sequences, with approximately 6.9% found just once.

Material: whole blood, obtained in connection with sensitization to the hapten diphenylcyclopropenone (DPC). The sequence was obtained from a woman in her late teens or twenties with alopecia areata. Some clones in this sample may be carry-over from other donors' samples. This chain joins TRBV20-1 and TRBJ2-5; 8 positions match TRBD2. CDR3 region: CSARAPSVAGFGETQYF. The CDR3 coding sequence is TGCAGTGCTAGAGCCCCCTCGGTAGCGGGGTTCGGGGAGACCCAGTACTTC.